This entry describes one T cell receptor (beta chain). This specimen belongs to a study of blood T cell repertoires in COVID-19. Data came from immunoSEQ multiplex PCR; TCRdb stores just in-frame clones and leaves some out. Among a few hundred thousand clones, around 89% were seen once, and the ten largest hold 1.1%. Germline assignment: CDR1 SGHAT and CDR2 FQNNGV. CDR3 length equals 15 residues. With 4 bases clipped from V and 5 bases from J, the junction kept 8 bases outside the gene matches. The sequenced material came from PBMCs or T cells enriched from blood (not recorded which). V usage is TRBV11-2 and J usage is TRBJ2-5; 9 bases are shared with TRBD2. The sequence came from a man in his thirties or forties who had recovered from COVID-19. CDR3 protein: CASSSYSGSWETQYF. The CDR3 bases are TGTGCCAGCAGCTCTTATAGCGGGAGCTGGGAGACCCAGTACTTC.